The 18 T cell receptor beta chains presented below share a single source sample, sequenced in a study of shared clonotypes between healthy human individuals. Clones were read by immunoSEQ multiplex PCR, and TCRdb kept only the in-frame ones, dropping some. The profile shows some 1 million clones, about 75% of them singletons. Specimen: memory CD4+ T cells sorted from blood. This sample's subset: CD45RA-negative fraction. These receptors were taken from a man younger than 35 in good health.

This clone came up a few times. The gene calls are TRBV30 and TRBJ1-1; D is possibly TRBD1 (6 bases). V dropped 4 bases and J dropped 4 bases, with 16 bases sitting between them. The germline V gene encodes CDR1 GTSNPN and CDR2 SVGIG (reference sequence). The CDR3 is 14 residues long. CDR3 region: CAWTRGGLGTEAFF. The CDR3 nucleotides are TGTGCCTGGACCCGAGGGGGGTTGGGCACTGAAGCTTTCTTT. Variable domain in full (rest from reference TRBV30 and TRBJ1-1): SQTIHQWPATLVQPVGSPLSLECTVEGTSNPNLYWYRQAAGRGLQLLFYSVGIGQISSEVPQNLSASRPQDRQFILSSKKLLLSDSGFYLCAWTRGGLGTEAFFGQGTRLTVV.

V gene TRBV21-1 combines with J gene TRBJ2-3. TRBV21-1 is a recognized pseudogene. This CDR3 comprises 15 residues. This chain's CDR3 is CVLVRRGTQGDTQYF. In DNA, the CDR3 is TGTGTGTTGGTTAGGAGGGGAACCCAGGGGGATACGCAGTATTTT.

J is TRBJ2-6 and V is TRBV10-3; no clear D. The CDR3 runs to 14 residues. Germline V gives CDR1 ENHRY, CDR2 SYGVKD. With 6 bases removed from V and 0 bases from J, the gap between germline ends came to 6 bases. The CDR3 reads CAIRNPSGANVLTF. In DNA form, the CDR3 reads TGTGCCATCAGAAACCCCTCTGGGGCCAACGTCCTGACTTTC.

Note on this clone: The junction and the germline gene differ at one end; a read error may be behind it. The chain recombines TRBV6-1 with TRBJ1-1, with D maybe TRBD1 (6 bases). The CDR3 consists of 13 residues. Per germline, CDR1 MNHNS and CDR2 SASEGT. The CDR3 DNA reads TGTGCCAGCACCAAACCCCCCGGGCCCCAGGGGCACTTT. Translated, it gives CASTKPPGPQGHF.

The gene calls are TRBV7-9 and TRBJ1-1; 9 nucleotides align to TRBD1. The trim removed 4 bases at V and 4 bases at J, leaving 7 bases unmatched. CDR1 and CDR2 from the germline V gene are SEHNR and FQNEAQ (reference sequence). This CDR3 is built from 15 residues. This CDR3 reads CASSSRGDRATEAFF. DNA for the CDR3: TGTGCCAGCAGCTCCAGGGGGGACAGGGCCACTGAAGCTTTCTTT.

The V and J genes are TRBV2 and TRBJ2-7, with 9 bases that match TRBD1. Trimming took 5 bases from V and 2 from J; bases not matched to a gene: 7. This CDR3 contains 15 residues. Germline CDR1 reads SNHLY; CDR2 reads FYNNEI. This CDR3 is CASSITGTGTYEQYF. The CDR3 region has the DNA TGTGCCAGCAGTATCACCGGGACAGGGACCTACGAGCAGTACTTC.

The chain is built from TRBV4-1 and TRBJ2-1; 11 bases line up with TRBD2. Germline V gives CDR1 MGHRA, CDR2 YSYEKL. CDR3 length: 20 amino acids. The junction had 17 bases not matched to a gene; V was cut back by 3 bases and J by 4 bases. The CDR3 coding sequence is TGCGCCAGCAGCCAGGAACCGGGACTAGCGGCCTTCAGGGGTTACAATGAGCAGTTCTTC. This translates into CASSQEPGLAAFRGYNEQFF.

This chain connects TRBV7-8 to TRBJ1-2; D is perhaps TRBD1 (6 bases). Germline V gives CDR1 SGHVS, CDR2 FQNEAQ. The length of the CDR3 is 15 residues. Trimming removed 0 bases from V and 4 bases from J, with 12 bases in between. DNA of the CDR3: TGTGCCAGCAGCTTAGCGGGACAACTGTTCTATGGCTACACCTTC. It encodes CASSLAGQLFYGYTF.

About this clone: Distinct nucleotide sequences in the sample also encode this CDR3. The gene calls are TRBV19 and TRBJ2-1; the match to TRBD2 covers 14 bases. The germline V gene encodes CDR1 LNHDA and CDR2 SQIVND (reference sequence). The CDR3 runs to 16 residues. The V and J ends lost 3 bases and 4 bases, in that order; junction bases with no gene match: 2. The CDR3 protein is CASSIGTSGRYNEQFF. CDR3 sequence (DNA): TGTGCCAGTAGTATTGGGACTAGCGGGAGATACAATGAGCAGTTCTTC.

This clone appeared a single time. J is TRBJ1-4 and V is TRBV5-1; maybe TRBD1 (5 bases). The CDR3 length is 17 residues. V lost 0 bases to trimming and J lost 0 bases, with 12 bases between them. Germline CDR1 and CDR2: SGHRS and YFSETQ. CDR3 nucleotides: TGCGCCAGCAGCTTGGACGCAGGGCTTTCAACTAATGAAAAACTGTTTTTT. Translating it yields CASSLDAGLSTNEKLFF.

The chain carries TRBV5-4 and TRBJ2-3, with TRBD2 identical over 7 bases. Germline V lookup: CDR1 SGHNT, CDR2 YYREEE (reference sequence). This CDR3 region has 15 residues. With 1 base clipped from V and 4 bases from J, the junction kept 6 bases outside the gene matches. The CDR3 loop is CASSLPGGSADTQYF. The CDR3 DNA reads as TGTGCCAGCAGCTTGCCGGGGGGTAGTGCAGATACGCAGTATTTT.

The rearrangement uses TRBV29-1 and TRBJ1-3; D ambiguous. V lost 4 bases and J 4 bases, leaving 11 bases between the germline ends. The CDR3 totals 13 residues. Germline CDR1 reads SQVTM; CDR2 reads ANQGSEA. CDR3 sequence: CSVGNRAGNTIYF. For the CDR3, the DNA is TGCAGCGTTGGGAACCGCGCCGGAAACACCATATATTTT.

In its sample, this clone was seen once. The chain carries TRBV2 and TRBJ1-5; no firm D call. CDR1 is SNHLY, CDR2 FYNNEI, per germline. The V end lost 3 bases, the J end lost 4 bases, and 13 bases lay between the germline ends. This CDR3 is 15 amino acids long. In DNA form, the CDR3 reads TGTGCCAGCAGTGATGATTCCGGAGTAAATCAGCCCCAGCATTTT. It is translated as CASSDDSGVNQPQHF.

The rearrangement uses TRBV7-9 and TRBJ2-7; tentatively, D is TRBD1 or TRBD2 (5 bases each). There are 14 residues in the CDR3. With 4 bases removed from V and 6 bases from J, the gap between germline ends came to 16 bases. Germline CDR1 reads SEHNR; CDR2 reads FQNEAQ (reference sequence). CDR3 bases: TGTGCCAGCAGCTGGGGGACGGCTCGGTCCGAGCAGTACTTC. Translating it yields CASSWGTARSEQYF.

The V and J genes are TRBV6-6 and TRBJ1-2, with TRBD1 matching 7 bases. Germline V gene sequence: CDR1 MNHNY, CDR2 SVGAGI (reference sequence). There are 15 residues in the CDR3. V dropped 5 bases and J dropped 1; count of bases not matched to a gene: 7. CDR3 residues: CASSQDRLFNYGYTF. The CDR3 DNA reads TGTGCCAGCAGTCAGGACAGGCTTTTTAACTATGGCTACACCTTC.

Turning to this clone: A much larger clone differs by one base, so this may be a read error. Different DNA sequences within this sample yield the same CDR3. The chain recombines TRBV6-5 with TRBJ2-2; unclear D gene. This CDR3 is built from 11 residues. Looked up from germline, CDR1 is MNHEY and CDR2 is SVGAGI. Trimming removed 5 bases from V and 2 bases from J, with 0 bases in between. In nucleotides, the CDR3 is TGTGCCAGCAGTAACACCGGGGAGCTGTTTTTT. Encoded protein: CASSNTGELFF.

The genes are TRBV11-2 and TRBJ1-2; a possible D gene is TRBD1 (5 bases). Germline loops: CDR1 SGHAT, CDR2 FQNNGV. The CDR3 covers 13 residues. V dropped 0 bases and J dropped 13 bases, with 15 bases sitting between them. The CDR3 spells CASSLDVLGLGTF. CDR3 sequence (DNA): TGTGCCAGCAGCTTAGACGTTCTGGGGCTGGGCACCTTC.

The chain is built from TRBV6-6 and TRBJ2-3; D assignment may be TRBD1 or TRBD2 (5 bases each). Germline V gives CDR1 MNHNY, CDR2 SVGAGI (reference sequence). V lost 2 bases to trimming and J lost 5 bases, with 11 bases between them. The CDR3 loop spans 14 amino acids. CDR3 DNA sequence: TGTGCCAGCAGTTACGGGGGAGAAGGAGATACGCAGTATTTT. It codes for CASSYGGEGDTQYF.